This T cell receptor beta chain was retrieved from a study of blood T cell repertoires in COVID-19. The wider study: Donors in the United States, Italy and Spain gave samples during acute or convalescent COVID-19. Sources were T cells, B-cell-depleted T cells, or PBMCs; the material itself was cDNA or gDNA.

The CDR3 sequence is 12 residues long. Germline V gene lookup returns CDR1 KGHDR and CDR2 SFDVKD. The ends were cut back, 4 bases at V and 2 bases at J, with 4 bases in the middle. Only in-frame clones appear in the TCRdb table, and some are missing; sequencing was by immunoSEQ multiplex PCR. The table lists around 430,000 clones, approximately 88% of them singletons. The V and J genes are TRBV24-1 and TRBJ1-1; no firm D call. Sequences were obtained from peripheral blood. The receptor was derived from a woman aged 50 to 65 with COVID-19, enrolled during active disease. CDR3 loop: CATSDLNTEAFF. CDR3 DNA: TGTGCCACCAGTGACCTCAACACTGAAGCTTTCTTT.